The rows below give T cell receptor beta chains drawn from one sample of a study of blood T cells in healthy people across ages. TCRdb independently ran MiXCR on the 5' RACE reads; one entry per CDR3 protein. The repertoire includes 850,000 or so distinct CDR3 sequences, 25% to 30% of them detected once, and 15% to 20% sits in the top ten. The specimen sequenced was blood. The receptors were sampled from a woman of 80 years or more in good health. Both conserved end residues are part of each CDR3. The order of the fields is J gene, clone size, V gene, D gene, CDR3 protein, CDR3 DNA. The D gene is left open where the match is weak. Only part of the rows carry a size: once, few, many, or a class if the clone is expanded.

J gene: TRBJ1-2; clone size: -; V gene: TRBV11-2; D gene: TRBD1; CDR3 protein: CASSLDHGIQGYGYTF; CDR3 DNA: TGTGCCAGCAGCTTAGATCATGGGATACAGGGGTATGGCTACACCTTC
J gene: TRBJ1-2; clone size: many; V gene: TRBV6-5; D gene: -; CDR3 protein: CASITNPDSSYGYTF; CDR3 DNA: TGTGCCAGCATCACCAATCCTGACAGCAGCTATGGCTACACCTTC
J gene: TRBJ2-3; clone size: -; V gene: TRBV6-1; D gene: -; CDR3 protein: CASSAWGYWDTQYF; CDR3 DNA: TGTGCCAGCAGTGCCTGGGGGTACTGGGATACGCAGTATTTT
J gene: TRBJ2-5; clone size: many; V gene: TRBV7-2; D gene: TRBD1; CDR3 protein: CASGRDRVETQYF; CDR3 DNA: TGTGCCAGCGGTCGGGACAGGGTAGAGACCCAGTACTTC
J gene: TRBJ2-1; clone size: many; V gene: TRBV7-9; D gene: TRBD1; CDR3 protein: CASSLGQGILVEQFF; CDR3 DNA: TGTGCCAGCAGCTTAGGACAGGGGATTCTGGTGGAGCAGTTCTTC
J gene: TRBJ2-1; clone size: few; V gene: TRBV24-1; D gene: TRBD1; CDR3 protein: CATSDSGTGGLGSYNEQFF; CDR3 DNA: TGTGCCACCAGTGATTCCGGGACAGGGGGGTTGGGCTCCTACAATGAGCAGTTCTTC
J gene: TRBJ2-3; clone size: many; V gene: TRBV12-3/TRBV12-4; D gene: -; CDR3 protein: CASRPGTDTQYF; CDR3 DNA: TGTGCCAGCCGGCCAGGCACAGATACGCAGTATTTT
J gene: TRBJ2-5; clone size: many; V gene: TRBV12-3/TRBV12-4; D gene: -; CDR3 protein: CASSPQTKETQYF; CDR3 DNA: TGTGCCAGCAGTCCCCAGACGAAGGAGACCCAGTACTTC
J gene: TRBJ1-5; clone size: -; V gene: TRBV6-2/TRBV6-3; D gene: -; CDR3 protein: CASSYPGLNQPQHF; CDR3 DNA: TGTGCCAGCAGTTACCCAGGGCTCAATCAGCCCCAGCATTTT
J gene: TRBJ1-1; clone size: many; V gene: TRBV20-1; D gene: -; CDR3 protein: CSARAASGRFMNTEAFF; CDR3 DNA: TGCAGTGCTAGAGCGGCCAGTGGACGATTCATGAACACTGAAGCTTTCTTT
J gene: TRBJ2-5; clone size: once; V gene: TRBV7-9; D gene: -; CDR3 protein: CASSSEPGRIGRETQYF; CDR3 DNA: TGTGCCAGCAGCTCAGAGCCGGGGCGGATAGGCCGAGAGACCCAGTACTTC
J gene: TRBJ2-5; clone size: many; V gene: TRBV29-1; D gene: TRBD2; CDR3 protein: CSVDPTSGGPQTQYF; CDR3 DNA: TGCAGCGTTGACCCCACTAGCGGGGGGCCACAGACCCAGTACTTC
J gene: TRBJ2-5; clone size: few; V gene: TRBV6-1; D gene: -; CDR3 protein: CASLRSSLETQYF; CDR3 DNA: TGTGCCAGCCTGCGATCATCACTCGAGACCCAGTACTTC
J gene: TRBJ2-1; clone size: -; V gene: TRBV2; D gene: TRBD2; CDR3 protein: CASRLAGEGYNEQFF; CDR3 DNA: TGTGCCAGCAGGTTAGCGGGGGAGGGCTACAATGAGCAGTTCTTC
J gene: TRBJ2-2; clone size: -; V gene: TRBV7-2; D gene: TRBD1; CDR3 protein: CASSYRTGQAGELFF; CDR3 DNA: TGTGCCAGCAGTTACCGGACAGGGCAAGCCGGGGAGCTGTTTTTT